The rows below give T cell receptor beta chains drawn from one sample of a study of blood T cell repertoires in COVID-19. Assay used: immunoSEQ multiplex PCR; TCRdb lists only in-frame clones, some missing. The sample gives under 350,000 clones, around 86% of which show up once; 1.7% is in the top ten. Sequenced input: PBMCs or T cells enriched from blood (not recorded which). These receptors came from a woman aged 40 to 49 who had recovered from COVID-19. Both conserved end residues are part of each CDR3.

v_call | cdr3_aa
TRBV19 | CASSIHSGGKQTQYF
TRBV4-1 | CASSQALASGSSYEQYF
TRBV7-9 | CASKRQGSGVNEQFF
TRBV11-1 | CASSSDRGTEAFF
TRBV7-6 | CASSYNPGQGANYGYTF
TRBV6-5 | CASSYRQGAPNTEAFF
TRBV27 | CASSLGLGTDTQYF
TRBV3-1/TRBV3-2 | CASSSSEWDSLREAFF
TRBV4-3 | CASSARLAGEETQYF
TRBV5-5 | CASSLVSATYEQYF
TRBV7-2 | CASSTDRGAPEAFF
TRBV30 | CAWNSQGFGYTF
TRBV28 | CASSRVGQQNTGELFF
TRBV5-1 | CASSTGGQGPGYTF
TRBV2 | CASSGANANYGYTF
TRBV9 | CASSPRGHEQFF
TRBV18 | CASSPPGQGVDGYTF
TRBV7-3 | CASTVITSAGGPEWSYNEQFF
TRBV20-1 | CSATTSSEAFF
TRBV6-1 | CASSEGQVHNQPQHF